These T cell receptor beta chains were read from a single sample in a study of blood T cell repertoires in COVID-19. Sequencing was performed with immunoSEQ multiplex PCR; in TCRdb, only in-frame clones are kept and a portion is missing. This table holds more than 95,000 clones, around 89% found once. The sequencing sample was made of peripheral blood. The origin of the receptors is a man aged 45 to 65 with acute or convalescent COVID-19. CDR3s include the opening cysteine and the closing phenylalanine or tryptophan. Fields, in order: D gene, J gene, V gene, clone size, CDR3 DNA, CDR3 protein. D genes are given only for firm matches. Clone size appears in some rows only: once, few, many, or a class for an expanded clone.

>TRBD1|TRBJ1-4|TRBV10-3|.
TGTGCCACCCTGGACAGGGTAAATGAAAAACTGTTTTTT
CATLDRVNEKLFF
>.|TRBJ1-5|TRBV5-1|.
TGCGCCAGCAGCTTGGATGGACTCCGGGAGGAGCCCCAGCATTTT
CASSLDGLREEPQHF
>TRBD1|TRBJ2-1|TRBV3-1/TRBV3-2|.
TGTGCCAGCAGCCGACGGACAGGGGGTAACAATGAGCAGTTCTTC
CASSRRTGGNNEQFF
>TRBD2|TRBJ2-1|TRBV3-1/TRBV3-2|.
TGTGCCAGCACCCCCCTGGGAGCGGGAGTGAACAATGAGCAGTTCTTC
CASTPLGAGVNNEQFF
>.|TRBJ2-7|TRBV7-9|.
TGTGCCAGCACCCCGGGGGTCGCTTTCTCCTACGAGCAGTACTTC
CASTPGVAFSYEQYF
>TRBD1|TRBJ1-3|TRBV2|.
TGTGCCAGCAGTGACCGGGACAGGGTAGGGTCTGGAAACACCATATATTTT
CASSDRDRVGSGNTIYF
>TRBD2|TRBJ2-2|TRBV19|.
TGTGCCAGTAGCCACCGCGGGAGGGCCTCAAACACCGGGGAGCTGTTTTTT
CASSHRGRASNTGELFF
>TRBD2|TRBJ2-7|TRBV27|.
TGTGCCAGCAGTCCCCAAGCGGGAGGGCCCTCGTACGAGCAGTACTTC
CASSPQAGGPSYEQYF
>.|TRBJ1-3|TRBV3-1/TRBV3-2|.
TGTGCCAGCAGCCCACCCGCAGACACCATATATTTT
CASSPPADTIYF
>TRBD1|TRBJ2-1|TRBV12-3/TRBV12-4|.
TGTGCCAGCATCGTCGACAGGGACACTGAGCAGTTCTTC
CASIVDRDTEQFF
>.|TRBJ1-2|TRBV25-1|.
TGTGCCACCGAGGAGGGGTATGGCTACACCTTC
CATEEGYGYTF
>.|TRBJ1-1|TRBV4-2|.
TGTGCCAGCAGCCAAGAACCGGCAGGGACGGGCAGGGGCACTGAAGCTTTCTTT
CASSQEPAGTGRGTEAFF
>TRBD1|TRBJ2-3|TRBV30|.
TGTGCCGGCAACTCGGGACAGGGGGCCGGAGATACGCAGTATTTT
CAGNSGQGAGDTQYF
>.|TRBJ2-1|TRBV18|.
TGTGCCAGCTCACCACCACGGGGGATTTCCTACAATGAGCAGTTCTTC
CASSPPRGISYNEQFF
>TRBD2|TRBJ2-5|TRBV4-1|once
TGCGCCAGCAGCCAAGAGGTGAGGGGAGCGGGAGAGCGGACCCAGTACTTC
CASSQEVRGAGERTQYF
>.|TRBJ1-3|TRBV20-1|.
TGCAGTGCTAGAGATATTGAGTATATATATTTT
CSARDIEYIYF
>.|TRBJ2-3|TRBV24-1|few
TGTGCCACCAGTGATGCAGGGCCGAGCACAGATACGCAGTATTTT
CATSDAGPSTDTQYF
>TRBD2|TRBJ2-2|TRBV30|.
TGTGCCTGGAGTGGACTAGCGGGAAAGACCGGGGAGCTGTTTTTT
CAWSGLAGKTGELFF
>.|TRBJ2-7|TRBV7-2|.
TGTGCCAGCAGCTCAGGTAGGGGGCACGGCGGGATCGGATACGAGCAGTACTTC
CASSSGRGHGGIGYEQYF
>.|TRBJ1-1|TRBV7-8|.
TGTGCCAGCAGCTTAGTGCAGGGGAGGGGCACTGAAGCTTTCTTT
CASSLVQGRGTEAFF
>.|TRBJ1-4|TRBV6-1|.
TGTGCCAGCAGTGACGTTGTGACTAATGAAAAACTGTTTTTT
CASSDVVTNEKLFF
>TRBD2|TRBJ2-5|TRBV30|.
TGTGCCTGGACATTACCGGGACTAGCGGGAGCCCGAGAGACCCAGTACTTC
CAWTLPGLAGARETQYF
>TRBD1|TRBJ1-6|TRBV11-2|.
TGTGCCAGCAGCTCCGGGACAGTAAATAATTCACCCCTCCACTTT
CASSSGTVNNSPLHF
>TRBD1|TRBJ1-2|TRBV2|.
TGTGCCAGCAGTGAAAGACAGGGAGCCTCAAATGGCTACACCTTC
CASSERQGASNGYTF
>TRBD2|TRBJ2-1|TRBV24-1|once
TGTGCCACCAGTCCTGGCGGCGGGAGTATGAATGAGCAGTTCTTC
CATSPGGGSMNEQFF
>.|TRBJ2-7|TRBV2|.
TGTGCCAGCAGGACGCCCACAGGCTTCTACGAGCAGTACTTC
CASRTPTGFYEQYF